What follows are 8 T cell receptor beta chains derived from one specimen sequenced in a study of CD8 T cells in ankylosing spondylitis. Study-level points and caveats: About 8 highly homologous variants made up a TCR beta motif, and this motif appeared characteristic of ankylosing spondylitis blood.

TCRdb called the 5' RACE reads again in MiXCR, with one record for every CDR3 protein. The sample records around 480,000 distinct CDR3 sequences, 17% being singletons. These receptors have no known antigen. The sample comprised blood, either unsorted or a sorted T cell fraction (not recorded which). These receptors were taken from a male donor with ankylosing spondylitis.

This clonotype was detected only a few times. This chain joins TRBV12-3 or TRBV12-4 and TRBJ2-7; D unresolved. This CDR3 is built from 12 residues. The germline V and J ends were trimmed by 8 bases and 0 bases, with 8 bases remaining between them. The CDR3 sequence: CASGRFSYEQYF. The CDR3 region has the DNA TGTGCCAGCGGTCGCTTCTCCTACGAGCAGTACTTC.

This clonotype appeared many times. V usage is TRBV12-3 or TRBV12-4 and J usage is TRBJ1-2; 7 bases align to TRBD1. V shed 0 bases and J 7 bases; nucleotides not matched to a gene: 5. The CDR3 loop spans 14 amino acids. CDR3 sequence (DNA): TGTGCCAGCAGTTTAGCGCGACAGGGCGGTGGCTACACCTTC. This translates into CASSLARQGGGYTF.

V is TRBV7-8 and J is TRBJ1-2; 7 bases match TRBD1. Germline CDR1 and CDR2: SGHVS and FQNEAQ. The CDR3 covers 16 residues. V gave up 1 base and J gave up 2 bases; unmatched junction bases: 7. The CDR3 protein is CASSLEGGQLNYGYTF. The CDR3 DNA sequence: TGTGCCAGCAGCTTAGAGGGGGGACAGCTGAACTATGGCTACACCTTC.

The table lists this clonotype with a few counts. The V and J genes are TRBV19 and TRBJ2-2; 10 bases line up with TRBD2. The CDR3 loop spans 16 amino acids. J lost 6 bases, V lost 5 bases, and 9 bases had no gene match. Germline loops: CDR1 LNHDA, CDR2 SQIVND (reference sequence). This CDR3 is CASSPVAGGVSGELFF. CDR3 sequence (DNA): TGTGCCAGTAGTCCAGTAGCGGGAGGTGTATCCGGGGAGCTGTTTTTT.

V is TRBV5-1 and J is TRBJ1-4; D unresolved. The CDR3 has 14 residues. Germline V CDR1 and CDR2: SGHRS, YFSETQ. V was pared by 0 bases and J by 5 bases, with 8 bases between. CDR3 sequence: CASSLAGQNEKLFF. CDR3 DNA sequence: TGCGCCAGCAGCTTGGCGGGTCAGAATGAAAAACTGTTTTTT.

The CDR3 nucleotides read TGCGCCAGCTACCAATGGACAGGGGCCGAGCAGTACTTC. Protein: CASYQWTGAEQYF. The chain recombines TRBV5-1 with TRBJ2-7; 9 bases are a match to TRBD1. The CDR3 runs 13 residues. After removal of 7 bases from V and 6 bases from J, the junction contained 8 bases not matched to a gene. Looked up from germline, CDR1 is SGHRS and CDR2 is YFSETQ.

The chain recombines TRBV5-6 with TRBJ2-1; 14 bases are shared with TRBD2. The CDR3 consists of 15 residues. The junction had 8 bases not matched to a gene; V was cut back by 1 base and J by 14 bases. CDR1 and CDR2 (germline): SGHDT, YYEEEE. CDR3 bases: TGTGCCAGCAGCTTGTTAGGGACTAGCGGGAGCAAAGAGTTCTTC. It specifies CASSLLGTSGSKEFF. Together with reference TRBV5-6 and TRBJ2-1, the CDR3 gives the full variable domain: DAGVTQSPTHLIKTRGQQVTLRCSPKSGHDTVSWYQQALGQGPQFIFQYYEEEERQRGNFPDRFSGHQFPNYSSELNVNALLLGDSALYLCASSLLGTSGSKEFFGPGTRLTVL.

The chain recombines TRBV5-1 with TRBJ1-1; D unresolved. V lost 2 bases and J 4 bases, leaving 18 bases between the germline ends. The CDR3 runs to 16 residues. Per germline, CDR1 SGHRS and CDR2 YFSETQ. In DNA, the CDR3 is TGCGCCAGCAGCTTCGGAAAGGGTAGGTTGGTCACTGAAGCTTTCTTT. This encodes CASSFGKGRLVTEAFF.